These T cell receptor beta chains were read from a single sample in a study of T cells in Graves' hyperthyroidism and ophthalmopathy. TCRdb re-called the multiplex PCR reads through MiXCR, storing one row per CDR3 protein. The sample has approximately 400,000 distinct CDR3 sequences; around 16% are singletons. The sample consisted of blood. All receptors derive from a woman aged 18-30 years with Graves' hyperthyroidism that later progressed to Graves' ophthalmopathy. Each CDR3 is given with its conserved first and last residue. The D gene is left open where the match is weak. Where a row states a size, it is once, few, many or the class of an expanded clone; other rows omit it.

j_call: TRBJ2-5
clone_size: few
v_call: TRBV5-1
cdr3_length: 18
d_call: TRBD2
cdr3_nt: TGCGCCAGCAGCCCGGGACTAGCGGGAGGAGTGGGGCAAGAGACCCAGTACTTC
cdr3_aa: CASSPGLAGGVGQETQYF

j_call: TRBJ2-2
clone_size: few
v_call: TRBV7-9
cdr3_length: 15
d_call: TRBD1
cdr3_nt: TGTGCCAGCAGCGTCAGGGGGCGGAACACCGGGGAGCTGTTTTTT
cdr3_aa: CASSVRGRNTGELFF

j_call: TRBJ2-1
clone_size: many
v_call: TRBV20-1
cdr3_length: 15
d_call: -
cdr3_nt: TGCAGTGCTAGAGTATCGGGCGGGGGCTTCAATGAGCAGTTCTTC
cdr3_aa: CSARVSGGGFNEQFF

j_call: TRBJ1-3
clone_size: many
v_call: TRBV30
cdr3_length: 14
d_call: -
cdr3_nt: TGTGCCTGGAGTGTGAGTGCTCCGGGAAACACCATATATTTT
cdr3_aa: CAWSVSAPGNTIYF

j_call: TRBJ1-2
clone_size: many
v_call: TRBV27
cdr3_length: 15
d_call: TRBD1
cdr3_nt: TGTGCCAGCAGTTCAACAGGGGGCCAAGAGAACGGCTACACCTTC
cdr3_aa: CASSSTGGQENGYTF

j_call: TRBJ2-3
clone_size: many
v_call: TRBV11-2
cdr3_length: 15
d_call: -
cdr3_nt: TGTGCCAGCAGCATCCGTAGAGGGTGGGGCGATACGCAGTATTTT
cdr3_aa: CASSIRRGWGDTQYF

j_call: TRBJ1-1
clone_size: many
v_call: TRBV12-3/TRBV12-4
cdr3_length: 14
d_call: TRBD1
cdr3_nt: TGTGCCAGCAGTTCCGGGACAGCAAGAGCTGAAGCTTTCTTT
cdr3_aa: CASSSGTARAEAFF

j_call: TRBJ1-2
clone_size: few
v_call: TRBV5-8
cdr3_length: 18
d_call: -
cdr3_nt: TGTGCCAGCAGCTTACGTGGCAGGGGATACCTGGCTAACTATGGCTACACCTTC
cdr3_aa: CASSLRGRGYLANYGYTF

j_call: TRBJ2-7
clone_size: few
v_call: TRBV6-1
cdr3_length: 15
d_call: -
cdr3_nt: TGTGCCAGCAGTTCTCGGGCCTCTAGCTCCTACGAGCAGTACTTC
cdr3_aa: CASSSRASSSYEQYF

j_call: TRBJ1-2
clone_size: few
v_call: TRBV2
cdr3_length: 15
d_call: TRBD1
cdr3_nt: TGTGCCAGCAGGACAGGGGTCGGGGTGGGATATGGCTACACCTTC
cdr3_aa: CASRTGVGVGYGYTF

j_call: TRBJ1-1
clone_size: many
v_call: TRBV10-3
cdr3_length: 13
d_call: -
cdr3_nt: TGTGCCATCAGTGAAGACAGGAACACTGAAGCTTTCTTT
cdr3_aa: CAISEDRNTEAFF

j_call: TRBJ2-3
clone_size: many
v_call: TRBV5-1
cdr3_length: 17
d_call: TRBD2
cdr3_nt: TGCGCCAGCAGCTTGGACCTGTCGGGACTAGAGGCTAATACGCAGTATTTT
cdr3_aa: CASSLDLSGLEANTQYF

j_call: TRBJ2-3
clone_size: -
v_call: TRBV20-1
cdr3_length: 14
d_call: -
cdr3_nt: TGCAGTGCTAATATACAGATTAGCACAGATACGCAGTATTTT
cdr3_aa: CSANIQISTDTQYF

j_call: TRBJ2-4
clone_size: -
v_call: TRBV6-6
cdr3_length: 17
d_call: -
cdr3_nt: TGTGCCAGCAGTTACTCACTAAAACAGGGTGCCAAAAACATTCAGTACTTC
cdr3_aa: CASSYSLKQGAKNIQYF

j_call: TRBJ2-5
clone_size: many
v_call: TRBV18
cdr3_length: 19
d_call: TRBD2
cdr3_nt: TGTGCCAGCTCAAATGAGGCGGGAGGGTACAACATACTCCAAGAGACCCAGTACTTC
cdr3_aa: CASSNEAGGYNILQETQYF

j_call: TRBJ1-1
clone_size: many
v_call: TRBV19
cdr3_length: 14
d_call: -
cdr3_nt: TGTGCCAGTAGTATGGTCCAGGGATTCACTGAAGCTTTCTTT
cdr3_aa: CASSMVQGFTEAFF

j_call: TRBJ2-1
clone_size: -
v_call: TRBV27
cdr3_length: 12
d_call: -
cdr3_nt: TGTGCCAGCAGGAAAAACACGAATGAGCAGTTCTTC
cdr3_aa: CASRKNTNEQFF

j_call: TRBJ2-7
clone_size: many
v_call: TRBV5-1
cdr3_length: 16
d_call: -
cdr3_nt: TGCGCCAGCAGCTTGGAATCCCCCAGGGGAGGCTACGAGCAGTACTTC
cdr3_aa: CASSLESPRGGYEQYF

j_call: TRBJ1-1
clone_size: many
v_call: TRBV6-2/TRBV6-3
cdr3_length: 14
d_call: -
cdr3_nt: TGTGCCAGCAGTCTGAATACAGCTAACACTGAAGCTTTCTTT
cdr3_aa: CASSLNTANTEAFF

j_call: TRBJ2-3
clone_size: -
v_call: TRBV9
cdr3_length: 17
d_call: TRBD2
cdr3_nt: TGTGCCAGCAGCGCTGGGACTAGCGGGAGGTTCACAGATACGCAGTATTTT
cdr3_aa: CASSAGTSGRFTDTQYF

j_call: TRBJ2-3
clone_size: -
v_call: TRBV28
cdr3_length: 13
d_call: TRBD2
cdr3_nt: TGTGCCACCCAACTTCTAGCGGGAGATACGCAGTATTTT
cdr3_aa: CATQLLAGDTQYF

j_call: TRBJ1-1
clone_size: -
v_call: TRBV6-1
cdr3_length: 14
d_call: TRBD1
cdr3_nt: TGTGCCACCCTCGAGGGGACAGGGGGCTCAGGAGCTTTCTTT
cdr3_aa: CATLEGTGGSGAFF

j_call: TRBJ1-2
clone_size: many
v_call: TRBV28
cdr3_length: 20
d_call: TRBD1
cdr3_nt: TGTGCCAGCAGTTTCAGGACAGGGGGCGAGGGATTGGGTCGTAACTATGGCTACACCTTC
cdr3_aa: CASSFRTGGEGLGRNYGYTF

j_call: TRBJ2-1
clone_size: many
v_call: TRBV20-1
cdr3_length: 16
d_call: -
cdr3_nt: TGCAGTGCTAGAGCCTTTTTAGATAGGGGACCCAATGAGCAGTTCTTC
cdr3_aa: CSARAFLDRGPNEQFF

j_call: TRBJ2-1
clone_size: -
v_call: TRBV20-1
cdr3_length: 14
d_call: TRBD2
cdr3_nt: TGCAGTGCGGAGGGGACTAGCGGGAGAAGTGAGCAGTTCTTC
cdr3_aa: CSAEGTSGRSEQFF

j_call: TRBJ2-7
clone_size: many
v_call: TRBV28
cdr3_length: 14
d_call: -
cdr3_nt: TGTGCCAGCAGTTTAGCCCCTACTTCGGGGGAGCAGTACTTC
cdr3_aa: CASSLAPTSGEQYF

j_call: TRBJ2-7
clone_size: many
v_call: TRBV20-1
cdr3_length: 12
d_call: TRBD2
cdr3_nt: TGCAGTCCTAGCGGAGAATCCTACGAGCAGTACTTC
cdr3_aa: CSPSGESYEQYF

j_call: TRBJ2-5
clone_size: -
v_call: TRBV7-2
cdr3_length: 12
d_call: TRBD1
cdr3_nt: TGTGCCGGCAGCTGGACAGGGAAGACCCAGTACTTC
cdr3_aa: CAGSWTGKTQYF

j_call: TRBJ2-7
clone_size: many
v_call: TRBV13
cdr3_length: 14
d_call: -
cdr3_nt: TGTGCCAGCAGCTTAATGGGCCTTGGGGGGGAGCAGTACTTC
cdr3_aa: CASSLMGLGGEQYF

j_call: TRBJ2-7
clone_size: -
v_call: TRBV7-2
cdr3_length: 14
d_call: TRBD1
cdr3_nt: TGTGCCAGCAGCCCCGGACAGGTTAGAAGCGAGCAGTACTTC
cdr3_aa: CASSPGQVRSEQYF

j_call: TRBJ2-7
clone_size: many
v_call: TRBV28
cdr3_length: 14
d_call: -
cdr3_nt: TGTGCCAGCAGTTTGCGGCGGAGCGCCTACGAGCAGTACTTC
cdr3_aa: CASSLRRSAYEQYF

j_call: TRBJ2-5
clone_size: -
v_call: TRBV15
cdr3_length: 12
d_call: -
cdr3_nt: TGTGCCACCAGCAGTGGAGGGGAGACCCAGTACTTC
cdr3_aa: CATSSGGETQYF

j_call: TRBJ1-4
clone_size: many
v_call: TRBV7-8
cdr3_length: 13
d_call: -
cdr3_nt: TGTGCCAGCAGGGGCATAAGGGGTGAAAAACTGTTTTTT
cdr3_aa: CASRGIRGEKLFF

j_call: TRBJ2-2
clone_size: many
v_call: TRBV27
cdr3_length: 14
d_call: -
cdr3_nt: TGTGCCACCCGAAGGGAGCTAAACACCGGGGAGCTGTTTTTT
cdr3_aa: CATRRELNTGELFF

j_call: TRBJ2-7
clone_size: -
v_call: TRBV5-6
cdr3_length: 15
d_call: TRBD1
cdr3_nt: TGTGCCAGCAGCTTACCCGGGACAGGGACTTACGAGCAGTACTTC
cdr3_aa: CASSLPGTGTYEQYF

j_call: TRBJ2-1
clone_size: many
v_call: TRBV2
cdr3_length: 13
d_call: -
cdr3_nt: TGTGCCAGCAGTGAGCAGGGCTACAATGAGCAGTTCTTC
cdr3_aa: CASSEQGYNEQFF

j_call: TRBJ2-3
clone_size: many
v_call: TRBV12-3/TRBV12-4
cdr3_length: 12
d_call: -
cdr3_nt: TGTGCCAGCAGTTGGGGCGCAGATACGCAGTATTTT
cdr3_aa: CASSWGADTQYF

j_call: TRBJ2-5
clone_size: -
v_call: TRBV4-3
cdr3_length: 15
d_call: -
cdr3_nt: TGCGCCAGCAGCCAGCGGGACGGCTGGCAAGGGACCCAGTACTTC
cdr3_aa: CASSQRDGWQGTQYF

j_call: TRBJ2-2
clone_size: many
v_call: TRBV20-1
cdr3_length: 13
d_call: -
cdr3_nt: TGCAGTGCTAGAGATACGTCCGGCGGGGAGCTGTTTTTT
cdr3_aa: CSARDTSGGELFF

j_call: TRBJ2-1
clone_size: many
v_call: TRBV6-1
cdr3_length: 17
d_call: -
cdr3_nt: TGTGCCAGCAGTCCTTCAACAGGCACGGAGTCCTACAATGAGCAGTTCTTC
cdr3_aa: CASSPSTGTESYNEQFF

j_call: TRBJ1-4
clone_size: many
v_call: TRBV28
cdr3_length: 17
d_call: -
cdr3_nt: TGTGCCAGCAGTTTCGGCCCCGGGGGCAAGGGGGAGGAAAAACTGTTTTTT
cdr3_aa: CASSFGPGGKGEEKLFF

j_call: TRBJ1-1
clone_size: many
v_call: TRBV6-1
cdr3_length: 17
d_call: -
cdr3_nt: TGTGCCAGCAGAGAAAAAGTGACAATCGGGACCTCGAGCAAAGCTTTCTTT
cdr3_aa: CASREKVTIGTSSKAFF

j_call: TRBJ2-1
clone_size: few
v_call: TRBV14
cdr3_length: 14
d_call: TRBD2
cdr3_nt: TGTGCCAGCAGCCATCTAGCGGCCTACACTGAGCAGTTCTTC
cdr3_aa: CASSHLAAYTEQFF

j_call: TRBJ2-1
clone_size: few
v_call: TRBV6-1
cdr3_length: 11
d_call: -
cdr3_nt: TGTGCCAGCACCAACGGGATAATAAAGTTCTTC
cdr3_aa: CASTNGIIKFF

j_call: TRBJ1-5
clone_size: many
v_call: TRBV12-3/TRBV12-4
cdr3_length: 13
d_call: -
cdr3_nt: TGTGCCAGCAGTTTACAGTTCAATCAGCCCCAGCATTTT
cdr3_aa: CASSLQFNQPQHF

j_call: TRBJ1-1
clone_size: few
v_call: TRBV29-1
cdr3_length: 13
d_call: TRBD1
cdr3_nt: TGCGGCGTAGCGGACAGGTTGAACACTGAAGCTTTCTTT
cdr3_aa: CGVADRLNTEAFF

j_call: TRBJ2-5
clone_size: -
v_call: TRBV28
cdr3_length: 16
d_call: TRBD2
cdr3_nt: TGTGCCAGCAGCTTCCGCCGATGGGGGGGGCAAGAGACCCAGTACTTC
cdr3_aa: CASSFRRWGGQETQYF

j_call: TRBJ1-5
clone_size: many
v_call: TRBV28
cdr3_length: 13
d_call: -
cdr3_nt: TGTGCCAGCAGTTTTACGGGCAATCAGCCCCAGCATTTT
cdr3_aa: CASSFTGNQPQHF

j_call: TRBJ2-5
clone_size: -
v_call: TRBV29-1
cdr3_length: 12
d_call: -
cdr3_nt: TGCAGCGTTGACGCCCAAAGGGGGACCCAGTACTTC
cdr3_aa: CSVDAQRGTQYF

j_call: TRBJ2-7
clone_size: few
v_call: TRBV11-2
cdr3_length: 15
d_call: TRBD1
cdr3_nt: TGTGCCAGCAGCCCCCCGGACAGGGGCCCATGGGAGCAGTACTTC
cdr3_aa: CASSPPDRGPWEQYF

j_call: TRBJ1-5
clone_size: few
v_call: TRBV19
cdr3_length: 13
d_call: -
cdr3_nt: TGTGCCAGTAGTATACGGGGCGATCAGCCCCAGCATTTT
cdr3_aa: CASSIRGDQPQHF

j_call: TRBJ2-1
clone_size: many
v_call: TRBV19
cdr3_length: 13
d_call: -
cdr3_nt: TGTGCCAGTAGTATGATGGTCGGGTCTGAGCAGTTCTTC
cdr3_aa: CASSMMVGSEQFF

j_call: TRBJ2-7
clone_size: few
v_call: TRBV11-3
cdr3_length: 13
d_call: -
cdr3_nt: TGTGCCAGCAGCTTAGATTCTGGCGACGAGCAGTACTTC
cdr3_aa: CASSLDSGDEQYF